The present T cell receptor beta chain was sequenced within a study of cytomegalovirus exposure and HLA in healthy donors (dated by TCRdb to 2016 to 2017). About the investigation overall: An earlier analysis of roughly 610 of the donors reported roughly 300 Gb of sequence data and 100 million to 120 million unique TCR beta sequences obtained from approximately 180 million T cells. An early release covering 500 to 750 HLA-typed donors comprised about 310 gigabases of sequencing data and 65 million to 100 million unique TCR sequences. The genetic ancestry cluster associated with self-reported Caucasian donors included 81% of the roughly 410 genotyped donors. The study aimed to test whether cataloging public T cell receptors could reveal signatures of past pathogen exposure. The T cell repertoires of 666 subjects were profiled by immunosequencing and related to cytomegalovirus serostatus. Besides the first cohort of approximately 710 subjects, a separate validation cohort made up of some 110 different subjects was used. High-throughput TCR immunosequencing, statistical association of individual TCRs with disease status, and machine learning were combined to predict cytomegalovirus infection status. To study patterns of TCR occurrence, a later analysis re-analyzed previously published TCR beta repertoires from around 670 donors and added high-resolution HLA genotyping. Rather than drawing on any new phenotypic data, the later analysis identified candidate immune exposures from TCR beta sequences and the way those sequences occurred across donors. An earlier analysis of around 640 of the donors used high-throughput TCR beta sequencing to judge whether each TCR beta V gene segment behaved as functional or pseudogenic. Donor age, sex, ethnicity and CMV serostatus were compiled alongside the repertoire data. In a later genetic analysis, genome-wide SNP genotypes for about three fifths of the 666 donors were used, and that subset was treated as a discovery cohort. All discovery cohort repertoires had been generated using a single sequencing platform. Class I and class II HLA loci were covered by the typing at four-digit resolution. The number of typed donors differed by locus: roughly 629-640 for A, B, C, DRB1 and DQB1; 522 for DQA1; around 580 for DPA1; and some 470 for DPB1. Four or five DR-DQ haplotypes were treated as single units for association and clustering because of strong linkage in the cohort. Among roughly 400 genotyped donors of the cohort, an average of approximately 240,000 unique TCR beta nucleotide sequences was sequenced per donor, of which about 19% were non-productive. Paper-wide results and their limitations: A cluster of highly shared sequence variants was judged likely to be a technical artifact of the sequencing pipeline. In a later analysis, 16,951 TCR beta sequences were associated with specific HLA alleles at a false discovery rate of 0.05. According to a later analysis, parvovirus B19, influenza, CMV and Epstein-Barr virus appeared linked to several top co-occurrence clusters. Immune exposure information for the cohort was limited to CMV serostatus. Most TCR sequences were seen in very few donors, while some public TCRs were found in many individuals. An association between a missense DCLRE1C variant and V-gene and J-gene trimming of TCR beta chains was found in a later genetic analysis and replicated in an independent cohort. According to a later genetic analysis, donors in an Asian-associated ancestry cluster had fewer N-insertions in productive TCRs than the approximately 610-donor mean. The 87-base-pair reads could not distinguish some IMGT-functional V segments, including TRBV6-2 and TRBV6-3, so those segments were excluded. In an earlier analysis of more than 450 of the donors, most TCR beta V segments were observed in productive rearrangements about 87% or about 30% of the time, broadly matching IMGT annotations. Presence/absence analyses assumed roughly uniform sequencing depth across donors, an assumption that may not hold. The study gave a list of about 160 TCR beta chains associated with cytomegalovirus. A further reported finding was that TCR beta sequences accurately predicted the HLA-A and HLA-B alleles for most subjects in the first cohort. HLA typing was unavailable for some donors at each locus, so association tests used only the typed subset. A few of the identified cytomegalovirus-associated TCR beta chains were confirmed in vitro to be specific for cytomegalovirus antigens. In this cohort, only TCR beta chains were sequenced, and detectable features were limited by the absence of alpha or paired-chain data. Linkage disequilibrium might explain the correlated functional status among segregating V segments, but an unknown experimental factor could not be ruled out. A later analysis found that most CMV-associated TCR beta chains appeared HLA-restricted, with HLA associations seemingly driven largely by CMV exposure. When HLA alleles, especially DR and DQ, strongly co-occurred, TCR associations were difficult to assign to individual alleles. According to the authors, the approach could potentially be generalized to other disease states and immunological phenotypes. A later analysis found that HLA-associated TCR beta chains were more clonally expanded and had lower generation probabilities than equally common non-associated chains. About 17 rarely observed V segments, including chromosome 9 orphons, were excluded from the earlier analysis of just under 600 of the donors because counts were too low. According to a later analysis, TCR association rates differed among HLA loci, with DRB1 alleles showing the most associated TCRs and HLA-C alleles showing the fewest. The classifier was reported to diagnose cytomegalovirus status with high specificity and sensitivity in both the original and validation cohorts.

In total, roughly 710 healthy bone marrow donors made up the cohort. Cohort members were all nominally healthy when sampled, although unrecorded immune exposures were likely present. The donor tested CMV seronegative, placing the donor among the roughly 400 seronegative members of the cohort. Every donor gave a peripheral blood sample, and the peripheral blood mononuclear cells from that sample were used for TCR beta sequencing. Genomic DNA extraction from the blood cell samples was performed with the Qiagen DNeasy Blood Extraction Kit. Libraries were made using the immunoSEQ multiplex PCR assay. A mixture of 60 forward primers for TCR Vbeta segments and 13 reverse primers for TCR Jbeta segments was used in the multiplex PCR. The CDR3 region of rearranged TCR beta genes was amplified from genomic DNA by a multiplex PCR assay. On the Illumina HiSeq System, the amplified TCR beta libraries were sequenced as 87-base-pair reads. The paper's processing steps were these. A later analysis counted tens of millions of unique TCR beta chains across the roughly 700 repertoires, and around 9.9 million of these chains were shared by at least two donors. A nearest-neighbor algorithm error-corrected the raw reads and collapsed the reads into unique sequences, merging closely related sequences to remove PCR and sequencing errors. CDR3 sequences were aligned to IMGT reference sequences to assign V, D and J gene segments. For a sequence to be retained, at least a six-nucleotide match to both a V gene segment and a J gene segment was required. Rearrangements were classified as productive when the CDR3 lacked stop codons and remained in frame with V and J, and all other rearrangements were classified as non-productive. Following IMGT convention, CDR3 was defined as the stretch from the second conserved V-encoded cysteine up to the conserved J-encoded phenylalanine. The earlier analysis of about 590 of the donors excluded sequences that lacked an unambiguous match to a single V gene segment. In an earlier analysis of some 590 of the donors, V segments were called functional above 56.7% productive rearrangements and were called segregating when the between-donor standard deviation exceeded 5%. To diagnose cytomegalovirus status from the catalog of TCR beta chain sequences, a statistical classification framework was built. In a later analysis, V and J genes were assigned by comparing TCR nucleotide sequences against IMGT/GENE-DB human TR gene sequences. The TCRdist pipeline was used in a later analysis to assign CDR3 sequences and most-parsimonious VDJ recombination scenarios. In a later analysis, every TCR beta chain was defined by the combination of its CDR3 amino acid sequence and its V-gene family, and reads without a unique V-gene family were dropped. A later analysis removed several hundred highly shared, low-generation-probability nucleotide sequences to deal with suspected cross-contamination and a sequencing artifact. In a later analysis, a clonal expansion index for each public chain was calculated from normalized within-repertoire ranks of inferred template counts. In a later analysis, generation probabilities were computed using a VDJ recombination model fitted to out-of-frame rearrangements, and the results were checked against IGoR. In a later analysis, TCR-TCR, TCR-HLA and TCR-CMV co-occurrence was scored with hypergeometric tests, and a repertoire-size bias correction was applied to TCR pairs. In a later analysis, false discovery rates were estimated by permuting HLA or CMV assignments 20 times. In a later analysis, co-occurring TCRs were grouped using DBSCAN, with TCRdist sequence similarity added in when clustering inside HLA-allele-positive subsets. Repertoires with fewer than 30,000 or more than 120,000 public chains were left out of co-occurrence clustering, as were about five repertoires with anomalous nucleotide sharing. TCRdb provides this immuneACCESS table in a form limited to in-frame rearrangements. Some clones are lacking; in checked studies, under half of them reflect an unresolved V gene, and why the rest are absent is not known. That table is the source of V, J and clone size, and D and trimming were worked out from the DNA. Within this sample are 20,000 to 25,000 clones, with over 65% of them counted one time only. The top ten clonotypes cover 7% to 8% of the sample.

According to the germline V gene, CDR1 reads MNHEY and CDR2 reads SVGAGI. The CDR3 runs 16 residues from the cysteine to the phenylalanine. The CDR3 DNA has 48 bases and is translated from base 1. Trimming removed 0 bases from V and 7 bases from J; the gene matches leave 9 bases unexplained. Comments on this clone: It has no known antigen specificity. The input lacks base qualities; no much larger clone sits a single base away.

Rearrangement joined TRBV6-5 to TRBJ2-1; TRBD2 fits 7 bases in the junction. The sequence was obtained from a man between 60 and 70 years old in good health and CMV-seronegative. Material for sequencing was PBMCs. The DNA sequence is TGTGCCAGCAGTTACTCGGGGGGAGGGTCCTCGAATGAGCAGTTCTTC. The resulting protein is CASSYSGGGSSNEQFF.